Listed below are T cell receptor beta chains from one sample, sequenced in a study of T cells in localized non-small cell lung cancer. The method was immunoSEQ multiplex PCR; TCRdb's version includes in-frame clones alone and lacks a portion of them. This table holds approximately 34,000 clones, 70% to 90% found once. The sample consisted of peripheral blood, taken before any cancer treatment. These receptors were obtained from a woman aged 40-70 years with stage I lung adenocarcinoma. CDR3s include the opening cysteine and the closing phenylalanine or tryptophan. The D gene is left open where the match is weak. For some rows the clone size is stated as once, few or many, or as a class when expanded; others skip it.

j_call: TRBJ2-3
v_call: TRBV7-9
clone_size: once
d_call: -
cdr3_nt: TGTGCCAGCAGCTTAGACGGATCTAGCACAGATACGCAGTATTTT
cdr3_aa: CASSLDGSSTDTQYF

j_call: TRBJ1-2
v_call: TRBV5-6
clone_size: -
d_call: TRBD1
cdr3_nt: TGTGCCAGCAGCCCGGCACAGGGGATGTCGTACTATGGCTACACCTTC
cdr3_aa: CASSPAQGMSYYGYTF

j_call: TRBJ2-5
v_call: TRBV6-6
clone_size: -
d_call: TRBD2
cdr3_nt: TGTGCCAGCAGTGCGGCAGCGGGGGGTGGGGAGACCCAGTACTTC
cdr3_aa: CASSAAAGGGETQYF

j_call: TRBJ2-5
v_call: TRBV7-2
clone_size: -
d_call: -
cdr3_nt: TGTGCCAGCAGCTTCCAATGGGGTCGAGAGACCCAGTACTTC
cdr3_aa: CASSFQWGRETQYF

j_call: TRBJ1-1
v_call: TRBV4-1
clone_size: -
d_call: -
cdr3_nt: TGCGCCAGCAGCCAAGATAAGGCCCCGGGCCCTGAAGCTTTCTTT
cdr3_aa: CASSQDKAPGPEAFF

j_call: TRBJ2-3
v_call: TRBV18
clone_size: -
d_call: -
cdr3_nt: TGTGCCAGCTCACTCCCTAGGGGGGCTAGCACAGATACGCAGTATTTT
cdr3_aa: CASSLPRGASTDTQYF

j_call: TRBJ1-5
v_call: TRBV7-2
clone_size: few
d_call: -
cdr3_nt: TGTGCCAGCAGCGCACGACAGTACAATCAGCCCCAGCATTTT
cdr3_aa: CASSARQYNQPQHF

j_call: TRBJ2-7
v_call: TRBV27
clone_size: -
d_call: -
cdr3_nt: TGTGCCAGCAGTTTACTGGGACTCCCCCCGGGCGAGCAGTACTTC
cdr3_aa: CASSLLGLPPGEQYF

j_call: TRBJ2-7
v_call: TRBV18
clone_size: -
d_call: -
cdr3_nt: TGTGCCAGCTCACCGAGCAGATACGAGCAGTACTTC
cdr3_aa: CASSPSRYEQYF

j_call: TRBJ1-1
v_call: TRBV6-1
clone_size: -
d_call: -
cdr3_nt: TGTGCCAGCAGTGAAGCTGACGGGGGAACTGAAGCTTTCTTT
cdr3_aa: CASSEADGGTEAFF

j_call: TRBJ1-4
v_call: TRBV18
clone_size: -
d_call: TRBD1
cdr3_nt: TGTGCCAGCTCACCCGGGACAGGTGGAAAACTGTTTTTT
cdr3_aa: CASSPGTGGKLFF

j_call: TRBJ1-6
v_call: TRBV6-1
clone_size: -
d_call: TRBD1
cdr3_nt: TGTGCCAGCGGCCCCCGGGGACAGGGAGGTTCACCCCTCCACTTT
cdr3_aa: CASGPRGQGGSPLHF

j_call: TRBJ2-7
v_call: TRBV4-1
clone_size: -
d_call: -
cdr3_nt: TGCGCCAGCAGCCTAGGAACATCGGTTGGGCAGTACTTC
cdr3_aa: CASSLGTSVGQYF

j_call: TRBJ2-4
v_call: TRBV14
clone_size: -
d_call: -
cdr3_nt: TGTGCCAGCAGTTCCGCCAACATTCAGTACTTC
cdr3_aa: CASSSANIQYF

j_call: TRBJ2-1
v_call: TRBV14
clone_size: once
d_call: -
cdr3_nt: TGTGCCAGCAGCCGCAGATCATACAATGAGCAGTTCTTC
cdr3_aa: CASSRRSYNEQFF

j_call: TRBJ2-7
v_call: TRBV30
clone_size: -
d_call: -
cdr3_nt: TGTGCCTGGAGTGTACGAGGCTTACAAGGGGGCTACGAGCAGTACTTC
cdr3_aa: CAWSVRGLQGGYEQYF

j_call: TRBJ1-6
v_call: TRBV14
clone_size: once
d_call: -
cdr3_nt: TGTGCCAGCAGCCAAGACAGGGCTAATTCACCCCTCCACTTT
cdr3_aa: CASSQDRANSPLHF

j_call: TRBJ2-3
v_call: TRBV5-4
clone_size: -
d_call: -
cdr3_nt: TGTGCCAGCAGCTTGACAGGGACAGATACGCAGTATTTT
cdr3_aa: CASSLTGTDTQYF

j_call: TRBJ2-1
v_call: TRBV28
clone_size: -
d_call: TRBD2
cdr3_nt: TGTGCCAGCAGTCTACTAGCGGGGGACGTTGAGCAGTTCTTC
cdr3_aa: CASSLLAGDVEQFF

j_call: TRBJ1-6
v_call: TRBV6-1
clone_size: once
d_call: -
cdr3_nt: TGTGCCGTAGGCAGTAGCTCCTATAATTCACCCCTCCACTTT
cdr3_aa: CAVGSSSYNSPLHF

j_call: TRBJ2-2
v_call: TRBV9
clone_size: -
d_call: -
cdr3_nt: TGTGCCAGCAGCGTAGCGGCTAGTAGTGCCGGGGAGCTGTTTTTT
cdr3_aa: CASSVAASSAGELFF

j_call: TRBJ1-3
v_call: TRBV5-4
clone_size: -
d_call: TRBD1
cdr3_nt: TGTGCCAGCAGTCCAGGGGGAGCTGGAAACACCATATATTTT
cdr3_aa: CASSPGGAGNTIYF

j_call: TRBJ2-3
v_call: TRBV9
clone_size: -
d_call: TRBD2
cdr3_nt: TGTGCCAGCAGCGGACTAGCGGGGGTAGCAGATACGCAGTATTTT
cdr3_aa: CASSGLAGVADTQYF

j_call: TRBJ2-7
v_call: TRBV28
clone_size: -
d_call: -
cdr3_nt: TGTGCCAGCAGTGACGCGGGATGGGTTTACGAGCAGTACTTC
cdr3_aa: CASSDAGWVYEQYF

j_call: TRBJ1-1
v_call: TRBV30
clone_size: -
d_call: -
cdr3_nt: TGTGCCTGGAGCCCCGCCGGACTTACGAACACTGAAGCTTTCTTT
cdr3_aa: CAWSPAGLTNTEAFF

j_call: TRBJ1-1
v_call: TRBV28
clone_size: -
d_call: TRBD1
cdr3_nt: TGTGCCAGCAGCTCAGGGGGATGGAACACTGAAGCTTTCTTT
cdr3_aa: CASSSGGWNTEAFF

j_call: TRBJ1-4
v_call: TRBV6-5
clone_size: -
d_call: -
cdr3_nt: TGTGCCAGCAGTTACTCGACCCGGAGAAATGAAAAACTGTTTTTT
cdr3_aa: CASSYSTRRNEKLFF

j_call: TRBJ1-6
v_call: TRBV14
clone_size: -
d_call: -
cdr3_nt: TGTGCCAGCAATGGTTTTGGCAATTCACCCCTCCACTTT
cdr3_aa: CASNGFGNSPLHF

j_call: TRBJ2-7
v_call: TRBV4-1
clone_size: -
d_call: TRBD1
cdr3_nt: TGCGCCAGCAGCCAACCATCCCGGGACAGCTACGAGCAGTACTTC
cdr3_aa: CASSQPSRDSYEQYF